This TCR beta chain stems from a study of T cell responses to AZD1222 COVID-19 vaccine. Germline trimming cut 6 bases from V and 3 bases from J; bases unmatched to any gene: 5. The CDR3 runs 13 residues. Assay: immunoSEQ multiplex PCR; the TCRdb copy retains only in-frame clones and omits some. The table lists some 54,000 clones, roughly 90% of them singletons. V and J are TRBV12-3 or TRBV12-4 and TRBJ2-7, with 7 bases identical to TRBD2. The receptor was derived from an adult in good health. Sample: peripheral blood, taken on day 0 of AZD1222 vaccination. In DNA form, the CDR3 reads TGTGCCAGCAGCCTAGGACTAGTCTACGAGCAGTACTTC. As protein: CASSLGLVYEQYF.